This TCR beta chain was documented in a study of cytomegalovirus exposure and HLA in healthy donors. Study details: Clustering assigned about 80% of the roughly 420 genotyped donors to the Caucasian-associated ancestry cluster.

This CDR3 is 16 amino acids long. Germline CDR1 and CDR2: LNHDA and SQIVND (reference sequence). V shed 5 bases and J shed 5 bases, with 21 bases lying between them. A remark on this clone: Its matching antigen is unknown.

Findings and caveats of the study: Later analysis indicated greater clonal expansion among HLA-associated TCR beta chains than among equally common other chains.

A multiplex PCR was run with 60 Vbeta primers and 13 Jbeta primers. Assay: immunoSEQ multiplex PCR; the TCRdb copy retains only in-frame clones and omits some. The sample carries 200,000 to 250,000 clones, approximately 88% recorded once. The specimen was PBMCs. The chain employs TRBV19 and TRBJ1-1; D is possibly TRBD1 (6 bases). The sequence was obtained from a boy between 2 and 10 years old in good health and CMV-seronegative. CDR3 in DNA: TGTGCCAGTAGTCGGGGAGATACAGGGCAGGGGACTGAAGCTTTCTTT. It is translated as CASSRGDTGQGTEAFF.